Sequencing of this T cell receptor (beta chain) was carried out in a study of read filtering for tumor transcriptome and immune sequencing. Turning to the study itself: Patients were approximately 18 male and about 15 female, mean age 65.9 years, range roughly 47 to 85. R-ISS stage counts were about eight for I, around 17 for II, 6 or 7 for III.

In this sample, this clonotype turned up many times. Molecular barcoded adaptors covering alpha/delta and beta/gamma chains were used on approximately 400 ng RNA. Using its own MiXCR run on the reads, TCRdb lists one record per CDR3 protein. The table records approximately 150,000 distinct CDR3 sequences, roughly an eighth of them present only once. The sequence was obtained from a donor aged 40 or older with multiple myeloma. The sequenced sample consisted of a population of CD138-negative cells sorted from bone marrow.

CDR3 nucleotides: TGTGCCAGCAGCCTCATGACTAGCGGGATACTTCAAGAGACCCAGTACTTC. This translates into CASSLMTSGILQETQYF. The chain combines TRBV7-9 with TRBJ2-5; 11 bases fit TRBD2. From germline, CDR1 is SEHNR and CDR2 FQNEAQ (reference sequence). Trimming cost V 5 bases and J 2 bases; bases outside gene matches: 10. The CDR3 runs to 17 residues. The full variable domain, with the rest looked up from reference TRBV7-9 and TRBJ2-5, is DTGVSQNPRHKITKRGQNVTFRCDPISEHNRLYWYRQTLGQGPEFLTYFQNEAQLEKSRLLSDRFSAERPKGSFSTLEIQRTEQGDSAMYLCASSLMTSGILQETQYFGPGTRLLVL.